These 15 T cell receptor beta chains came from one sample sequenced in a study of CD8+ T cells in alopecia areata (dated by TCRdb to the late 2010s). Read against the paper, the sample's time point label means: more than 3 weeks on oral tofacitinib. This specimen's treatment or condition label, interpreted: oral pan-JAK inhibitor, 5-10 mg twice daily. Libraries were built with the immunoSEQ multiplex PCR assay. To provide template for TCR sequencing, every sample had RNA extracted and reverse transcribed into cDNA. Drawn from immuneACCESS, this table holds only the in-frame rearrangements with V and J called that TCRdb kept. Clones are partly lost; checked studies trace under half to an unresolved V gene and leave the rest unexplained. Present in this sample are about 150,000 clones, 50% to 70% of which were seen just once. The ten largest clones add up to 0.7% to 1% of the sample. The source was CD4+ T cells sorted from blood, collected at week 4, from a patient treated with tofacitinib. All receptors derive from a human donor with alopecia areata.

This clone was detected once. The chain recombines TRBV14 with TRBJ2-5; TRBD2 aligns across 10 bases. Germline-derived CDR1 and CDR2 are SGHDN and FVKESK. With V trimmed by 4 bases and J by 0 bases, 8 bases remained unmatched. The CDR3 runs 17 residues. CDR3 in amino acids: CASSLGLAETYQETQYF. CDR3 bases: TGTGCCAGCAGCCTCGGACTAGCGGAAACATACCAAGAGACCCAGTACTTC.

The chain uses TRBV29-1 and TRBJ1-2; D perhaps matches TRBD1 (6 bases). Trimming removed 6 bases at V and 8 bases at J, with 19 bases between. The CDR3 consists of 13 residues. The germline V gene has CDR1 SQVTM and CDR2 ANQGSEA. In nucleotides, the CDR3 is TGCAGCGTGGATTCCGCCGGGACATGGGGCTACACCTTC. Residues: CSVDSAGTWGYTF. The full variable domain, in which reference TRBV29-1 and TRBJ1-2 provide the parts outside the CDR3, is SAVISQKPSRDICQRGTSLTIQCQVDSQVTMMFWYRQQPGQSLTLIATANQGSEATYESGFVIDKFPISRPNLTFSTLTVSNMSPEDSSIYLCSVDSAGTWGYTFGSGTRLTVV.

The chain has TRBV7-9 and TRBJ2-3, with D perhaps matching TRBD1 or TRBD2 (5 bases each). The CDR3 covers 15 residues. Germline CDR1 reads SEHNR; CDR2 reads FQNEAQ (reference sequence). V shed 5 bases and J shed 4 bases, with 16 bases lying between them. The CDR3 region is CASSPRGMGADTQYF. CDR3 nucleotides: TGTGCCAGCAGCCCCCGGGGAATGGGGGCAGATACGCAGTATTTT.

V usage is TRBV29-1 and J usage is TRBJ2-7; D may be TRBD2 (6 bases). The CDR3 is 11 amino acids. Germline V gene sequence: CDR1 SQVTM, CDR2 ANQGSEA. The V end was cut by 5 bases, the J end by 4 bases, with 9 bases between. CDR3 residues: CSVQSGYEQYF. In nucleotides, the CDR3 is TGCAGCGTTCAAAGCGGGTACGAGCAGTACTTC.

V is TRBV29-1 and J is TRBJ2-1, with TRBD1 matching 7 bases. CDR3 length equals 14 residues. After removal of 4 bases from V and 5 bases from J, the junction contained 8 bases not matched to a gene. Per germline, CDR1 SQVTM and CDR2 ANQGSEA. The CDR3 sequence: CSVGPRQGHNEQFF. The CDR3 bases are TGCAGCGTTGGGCCGCGACAGGGCCACAATGAGCAGTTCTTC.

In its sample, this clone was seen a few times. The rearrangement joins TRBV19 to TRBJ2-3, with unresolved D. Germline CDR1 LNHDA, CDR2 SQIVND (reference sequence). CDR3 length: 15 residues. Trimming removed 1 base at V and 0 bases at J, with 8 bases between. The CDR3 sequence is CASSIGRTSTDTQYF. CDR3 DNA sequence: TGTGCCAGTAGTATAGGCCGAACTAGCACAGATACGCAGTATTTT.

The CDR3 region has the DNA TGTGCCAGCAGTGAATGGCCCGGGGGCACAGATACGCAGTATTTT. This codes for CASSEWPGGTDTQYF. The gene calls are TRBV25-1 and TRBJ2-3; tentative D call: TRBD2 (5 bases). Germline CDR1 is MGHDK and CDR2 is SYGVNS. The V gene lost 1 base and the J gene lost 1 base, with 9 bases spanning the gap. This CDR3 region has 15 residues.

The V and J genes are TRBV5-1 and TRBJ2-7; D uncertain. The V end was cut by 1 base, the J end by 5 bases, with 10 bases between. The CDR3 sequence is 13 residues long. CDR1 is SGHRS and CDR2 is YFSETQ in the germline V gene. DNA of the CDR3: TGCGCCAGCAGCTTGTTGGGTCCGGACGAGCAGTACTTC. It codes for CASSLLGPDEQYF. Full variable domain (outside the CDR3, taken from reference TRBV5-1 and TRBJ2-7): KAGVTQTPRYLIKTRGQQVTLSCSPISGHRSVSWYQQTPGQGLQFLFEYFSETQRNKGNFPGRFSGRQFSNSRSEMNVSTLELGDSALYLCASSLLGPDEQYFGPGTRLTVT.

The chain uses TRBV10-3 and TRBJ1-5; weak D call: TRBD1 (5 bases). The CDR3 is made up of 13 amino acids. Germline values: CDR1 ENHRY, CDR2 SYGVKD. V lost 7 bases and J lost 5, with 12 bases in between. DNA of the CDR3: TGTGCCATCAAAGGGGACGGCGATCAGCCCCAGCATTTT. Translated, it gives CAIKGDGDQPQHF.

This clone has a handful of counts. The chain carries TRBV7-9 and TRBJ1-2, with TRBD1 matching 11 bases. The ends lost 2 bases at V and 6 bases at J; junction bases unmatched: 2. The CDR3 has 14 amino acids. Germline assignment: CDR1 SEHNR and CDR2 FQNEAQ (reference sequence). The CDR3 coding sequence is TGTGCCAGCAGCTTAATGGGACAGGGGGATGGCTACACCTTC. Amino acids: CASSLMGQGDGYTF.

V usage is TRBV18 and J usage is TRBJ1-5; D unresolved. Germline V CDR1 and CDR2: KGHSH, LQKENI. The V gene lost 1 base and the J gene lost 6 bases, with 4 bases spanning the gap. The CDR3 loop spans 12 amino acids. CDR3 protein: CASSPQGQPQHF. CDR3 in DNA: TGTGCCAGCTCACCACAGGGTCAGCCCCAGCATTTT.

This clone showed up just a few times. The genes are TRBV7-8 and TRBJ2-4, with 7 bases lining up with TRBD1. J lost 3 bases, V lost 5 bases, and 10 bases had no gene match. CDR3 length: 16 residues. Germline values: CDR1 SGHVS, CDR2 FQNEAQ. The chain's CDR3 is CASSVTGEWDKNIQYF. Written as DNA, the CDR3 is TGTGCCAGCAGCGTAACAGGGGAGTGGGACAAAAACATTCAGTACTTC.

This sequence joins TRBV5-1 and TRBJ2-1; D uncertain. The germline gives CDR1 SGHRS, CDR2 YFSETQ. V lost 0 bases, J lost 9 bases, and 7 bases lay in between. This CDR3 spans 12 amino acids. Written as DNA, the CDR3 is TGCGCCAGCAGCTTGGAAGCTATTGAGCAGTTCTTC. Amino acids: CASSLEAIEQFF.

The rearrangement links TRBV30 to TRBJ1-4; D not certain. CDR3 size: 12 residues. Trimming cost V 5 bases and J 5 bases, with 9 bases left between them. The germline V gene has CDR1 GTSNPN and CDR2 SVGIG (reference sequence). The CDR3 here is CAWDSGNEKLFF. The CDR3 bases are TGTGCCTGGGATAGCGGGAATGAAAAACTGTTTTTT.

V gene TRBV6-5 combines with J gene TRBJ2-5, with TRBD1 matching over 7 bases. CDR3 length equals 15 residues. Looked up from germline, CDR1 is MNHEY and CDR2 is SVGAGI. Trimming cost V 7 bases and J 3 bases; bases outside gene matches: 11. The CDR3 region is CASTIRQGSEETQYF. CDR3 DNA sequence: TGTGCCAGCACCATACGACAGGGTTCCGAAGAGACCCAGTACTTC.